These T cell receptor beta chains were read from a single sample in a study of shared clonotypes between healthy human individuals. Assay used: immunoSEQ multiplex PCR; TCRdb lists only in-frame clones, some missing. The profile shows around 430,000 clones, around 75% of them singletons. Sample: PBMCs. The receptors derive from a middle-aged woman in good health. Some clones in this sample may be carry-over from other donors' samples. CDR3s include the opening cysteine and the closing phenylalanine or tryptophan. A D gene is named only where the DNA matches it firmly. Clone size is stated in some rows and not others, as once, few, many or a class when expanded.

j_gene | d_gene | v_gene | abundance | CDR3nt | CDR3aa
TRBJ1-1 | NA | TRBV6-6 | NA | TGTGCCAGCAGTCCTTCCCCCGGCCGGGGCACTGAAGCTTTCTTT | CASSPSPGRGTEAFF
TRBJ2-2 | TRBD2 | TRBV11-2 | NA | TGTGCCAGCAGGCCCAGCGGGAGCACCGGGGAGCTGTTTTTT | CASRPSGSTGELFF
TRBJ2-7 | TRBD1 | TRBV27 | NA | TGTGCCAGCAGGCGGACAGGTTCCTACGAGCAGTACTTC | CASRRTGSYEQYF
TRBJ1-1 | NA | TRBV5-6 | few | TGTGCCAGCAGCTTGCTTGGCCTGGGAAACACTGAAGCTTTCTTT | CASSLLGLGNTEAFF
TRBJ1-1 | NA | TRBV11-2 | NA | TGTGCCAGCAGCCCTCCCCCCGGATCTCTGAACACTGAAGCTTTCTTT | CASSPPPGSLNTEAFF
TRBJ2-7 | NA | TRBV4-2 | NA | TGTGCCAGCAGCTTAGGGCCGGGCTACGAGCAGTACTTC | CASSLGPGYEQYF
TRBJ2-2 | TRBD1 | TRBV5-1 | NA | TGCGCCAGCAGCCAACAGGGGCATGGTGGCGGGGAGCTGTTTTTT | CASSQQGHGGGELFF
TRBJ1-1 | NA | TRBV5-1 | few | TGCGCCAGTCACCCTCGAGGGACGGCGAACACTGAAGCTTTCTTT | CASHPRGTANTEAFF
TRBJ2-1 | TRBD1 | TRBV6-1 | many | TGTGCCAGCAGTGACGGGACAGGGGAATACAATGAGCAGTTCTTC | CASSDGTGEYNEQFF
TRBJ2-2 | TRBD1 | TRBV7-6 | NA | TGTACCAGCAGCTCCGACAGGGAAGGGGCCGGGGAGCTGTTTTTT | CTSSSDREGAGELFF
TRBJ2-7 | NA | TRBV6-5 | NA | TGTGCCAGCAGTTACGATGCGGAGTCCTACGAGCAGTACTTC | CASSYDAESYEQYF
TRBJ2-7 | TRBD2 | TRBV14 | once | TGTGCCAGCAGCCCAATACTAGCGGGAGTGGGAGAGCAGTACTTC | CASSPILAGVGEQYF
TRBJ2-1 | NA | TRBV5-6 | NA | TGTGCCAGCAGCTTGCGTATATGGCAGAGCTCCTACAATGAGCAGTTCTTC | CASSLRIWQSSYNEQFF
TRBJ2-3 | NA | TRBV7-6 | many | TGTGCCAGCAGCCCGCAAAGGGCGGGAGATACGCAGTATTTT | CASSPQRAGDTQYF
TRBJ2-3 | TRBD1 | TRBV19 | NA | TGTGCCAGTAGTCCCGGTCCCGGGACAGTCACAGATACGCAGTATTTT | CASSPGPGTVTDTQYF
TRBJ1-2 | TRBD1 | TRBV6-1 | NA | TGTGCCAGCAGTGGGACAGGGGGCGGCTATGGCTACACCTTC | CASSGTGGGYGYTF
TRBJ2-1 | NA | TRBV27 | NA | TGTGCCAGCAGTTTAAACGGCGGACTCCTAAGCTCCTACAATGAGCAGTTCTTC | CASSLNGGLLSSYNEQFF